This T cell receptor (beta chain) was captured by sequencing in a study of shared clonotypes between healthy human individuals. Deep level was the assay's run setting. Over several immunoSEQ plates, each subset's genomic DNA was distributed in even portions. The data were produced by immunoSEQ multiplex PCR, yet TCRdb's version contains in-frame clones alone and is incomplete. The sample yields 550,000 to 800,000 clones, 90% seen once. CD8 memory pooled CD45RO+ cells and CCR7-negative CD45RA+ TemRA cells. The germline V gene has CDR1 SNHLY and CDR2 FYNNEI. Trimming cost V 6 bases and J 5 bases, with 26 bases left between them. The CDR3 sequence is 17 residues long.

Sequenced input: memory CD8+ T cells from PBMCs. Subset here: CD45RO+ cells pooled with CCR7-negative TemRA cells. The chain couples TRBV2 to TRBJ2-7; unclear D gene. This TCR was sampled from a man aged 18 to 30 in good health. Some clones in this sample may be carry-over from other donors' samples. The CDR3 spells CASSQSPPWAAPDEQYF. CDR3 bases: TGTGCCAGCAGCCAAAGCCCTCCTTGGGCGGCCCCTGACGAGCAGTACTTC.